This T cell receptor (beta chain) came from a study of T cell responses to AZD1222 COVID-19 vaccine. Profiled with immunoSEQ multiplex PCR; TCRdb holds only in-frame clones, not every one. This sample has 150,000 or so clones, with about 91% found just once. CDR3 length equals 16 residues. Germline V CDR1 and CDR2: LNHDA, SQIVND (reference sequence). The V gene lost 0 bases and the J gene lost 6 bases, with 15 bases spanning the gap. The sequencing used peripheral blood, collected 28 days after the second AZD1222 dose. The chain has TRBV19 and TRBJ2-1; possibly TRBD2 for D (5 bases). The sequence was collected from an adult who received the AZD1222 COVID-19 vaccine. This CDR3 reads CASSIDASSMANEQFF. The CDR3 region has the DNA TGTGCCAGTAGTATAGATGCTAGCTCTATGGCCAATGAGCAGTTCTTC.